The 11 T cell receptor beta chains given below trace back to one sample, sequenced in a study of shared clonotypes between healthy human individuals. TCRdb keeps only in-frame clones here, not all; method: immunoSEQ multiplex PCR. Of about 2.1 million clones listed, around 93% are singletons. Naive CD8 cells were CD45RO-negative, positively selected for CCR7, excluding terminally differentiated effector memory CD45RA+ cells. The sequenced sample was naive CD8+ T cells from PBMCs. The receptor source for this set is a man aged 18-30 years in good health. Some clones in this sample may be carry-over from other donors' samples.

The V call is TRBV7-6, the J call TRBJ2-7; 14 bases are a match to TRBD2. The J segment lost 3 bases and the V segment lost 4 bases, leaving 2 bases of the junction unmatched. The V gene's germline CDR1 is SGHVS and CDR2 FNYEAQ. The length of the CDR3 is 15 residues. The CDR3 sequence is CASSSGLAGGYEQYF. The CDR3 DNA reads TGTGCCAGCAGCTCCGGACTAGCGGGAGGCTACGAGCAGTACTTC.

The V gene is TRBV10-3, the J gene TRBJ2-7, with 7 nucleotides matching TRBD2. With V trimmed by 4 bases and J by 2 bases, 8 bases remained unmatched. This CDR3 contains 15 residues. In germline, CDR1 is ENHRY, CDR2 SYGVKD. CDR3 region: CAISVFSGGTYEQYF. The CDR3 DNA is TGTGCCATCAGTGTTTTTTCCGGGGGGACCTACGAGCAGTACTTC.

Concerning this clone: At the DNA level, this CDR3 is encoded by other sequences in the same sample as well. The chain recombines TRBV30 with TRBJ2-7, with 9 bases lining up with TRBD1. The CDR3 is 14 amino acids. The junction had 1 base not matched to a gene; V was cut back by 0 bases and J by 1 base. Germline values: CDR1 GTSNPN, CDR2 SVGIG (reference sequence). CDR3 in DNA: TGTGCCTGGAGTGTAGGGACAGGGTCCTACGAGCAGTACTTC. Its protein product is CAWSVGTGSYEQYF.

The chain joins TRBV25-1 to TRBJ2-7; D perhaps matches TRBD2 (5 bases). The length of the CDR3 is 13 residues. V dropped 0 bases and J dropped 3 bases, with 6 bases sitting between them. Germline CDR1 MGHDK, CDR2 SYGVNS. The CDR3 loop is CASSEYSGYEQYF. In DNA, the CDR3 is TGTGCCAGCAGTGAATACAGCGGCTACGAGCAGTACTTC.

DNA of the CDR3: TGTGCCAGCAGTGACGGCGGGATCAACTCCTACGAGCAGTACTTC. This sequence encodes CASSDGGINSYEQYF. The J gene is TRBJ2-7, the V gene TRBV6-4, with D possibly matching TRBD2 (6 bases). Trimming left V 2 bases short and J 0 bases short, with 11 bases between. The CDR3 length is 15 residues. The germline gives CDR1 MRHNA, CDR2 SNTAGT.

The rearrangement uses TRBV27 and TRBJ1-5; possibly TRBD1 for D (5 bases). CDR3 length equals 17 residues. Looked up from germline, CDR1 is MNHEY and CDR2 is SMNVEV (reference sequence). V was cut by 3 bases and J by 3 bases, with 18 bases left in between. The CDR3, as DNA: TGTGCCAGCAGTTTGACTCCAAGTAGACAGTTCAATCAGCCCCAGCATTTT. Protein sequence: CASSLTPSRQFNQPQHF.

V is TRBV10-2 and J is TRBJ2-1; D gene unclear. Per the germline V gene, CDR1 is WSHSY and CDR2 is SAAADI. The V gene lost 7 bases and the J gene lost 8 bases, with 18 bases spanning the gap. The CDR3 is 14 residues long. In nucleotides, the CDR3 is TGCGCCAGCAATGACGTGTGGCCTGAGGATGAGCAGTTCTTC. It is translated as CASNDVWPEDEQFF.

The CDR3 coding sequence is TGTGCCAGCAGTTCTCTACGACAGGGAGGTAATCAGCCCCAGCATTTT. It translates to CASSSLRQGGNQPQHF. V gene TRBV27 combines with J gene TRBJ1-5; 7 nucleotides agree with TRBD1. Germline-derived CDR1 and CDR2 are MNHEY and SMNVEV (reference sequence). This CDR3 contains 16 residues. Unmatched junction bases numbered 10, after V lost 4 bases and J lost 4 bases.

This chain links TRBV6-5 with TRBJ2-3; no definite D call. Germline V gene sequence: CDR1 MNHEY, CDR2 SVGAGI. Trimming removed 2 bases from V and 2 bases from J, with 14 bases in between. CDR3 length: 16 residues. The CDR3 sequence: CASSYLGLTHTDTQYF. DNA for the CDR3: TGTGCCAGCAGTTACCTAGGGCTAACGCACACAGATACGCAGTATTTT.

V and J are TRBV29-1 and TRBJ1-2; D is uncertain. This CDR3 is 12 amino acids long. V lost 5 bases and J 4 bases, leaving 11 bases between the germline ends. Germline lookup yields CDR1 SQVTM and CDR2 ANQGSEA. The CDR3 bases are TGCAGCGTTCACAATGGGGTCTATGGCTACACCTTC. Amino acid sequence: CSVHNGVYGYTF.

The gene calls are TRBV28 and TRBJ1-4; 9 positions agree with TRBD1. CDR1 is MDHEN, CDR2 SYDVKM, per germline. This CDR3 spans 15 amino acids. V lost 6 bases to trimming and J lost 7 bases; unmatched junction nucleotides: 9. The CDR3 protein is CASRRNRGQSEKLFF. DNA for the CDR3: TGTGCCAGCAGACGGAACAGGGGGCAGAGTGAAAAACTGTTTTTT.